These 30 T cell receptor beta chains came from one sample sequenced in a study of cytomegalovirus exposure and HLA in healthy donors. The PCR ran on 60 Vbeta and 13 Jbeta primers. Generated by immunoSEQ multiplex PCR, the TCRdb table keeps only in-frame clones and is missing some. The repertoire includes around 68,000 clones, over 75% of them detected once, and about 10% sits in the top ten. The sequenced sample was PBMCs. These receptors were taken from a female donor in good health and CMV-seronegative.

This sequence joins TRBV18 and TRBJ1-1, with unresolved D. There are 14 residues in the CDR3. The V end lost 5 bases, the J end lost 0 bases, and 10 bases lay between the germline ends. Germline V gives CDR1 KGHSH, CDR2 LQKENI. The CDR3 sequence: CASSDSGVNTEAFF. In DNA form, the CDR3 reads TGTGCCAGCTCAGACTCGGGTGTGAACACTGAAGCTTTCTTT.

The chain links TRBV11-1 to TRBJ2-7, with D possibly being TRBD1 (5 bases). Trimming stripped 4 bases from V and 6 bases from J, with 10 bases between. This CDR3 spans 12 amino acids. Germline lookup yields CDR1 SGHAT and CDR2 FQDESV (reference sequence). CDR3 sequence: CASSSGRGEQYF. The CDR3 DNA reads TGTGCCAGCAGCTCCGGAAGGGGCGAGCAGTACTTC.

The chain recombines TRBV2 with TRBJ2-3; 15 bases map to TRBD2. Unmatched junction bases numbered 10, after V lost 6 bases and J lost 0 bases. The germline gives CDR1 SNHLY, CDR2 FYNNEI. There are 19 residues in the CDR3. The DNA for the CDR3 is TGTGCCAGCAGGGGGACTAGCGGGGGGCCAAACGCTAGCACAGATACGCAGTATTTT. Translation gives CASRGTSGGPNASTDTQYF. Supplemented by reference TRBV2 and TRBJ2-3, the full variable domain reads EPEVTQTPSHQVTQMGQEVILRCVPISNHLYFYWYRQILGQKVEFLVSFYNNEISEKSEIFDDQFSVERPDGSNFTLKIRSTKLEDSAMYFCASRGTSGGPNASTDTQYFGPGTRLTVL.

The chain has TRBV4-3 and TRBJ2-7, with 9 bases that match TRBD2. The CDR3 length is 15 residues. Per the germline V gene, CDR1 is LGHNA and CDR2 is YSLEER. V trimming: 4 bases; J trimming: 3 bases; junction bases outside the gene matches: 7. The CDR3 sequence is CASSLSGRGNYEQYF. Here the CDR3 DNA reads TGCGCCAGCAGCCTTAGCGGGAGAGGAAACTACGAGCAGTACTTC.

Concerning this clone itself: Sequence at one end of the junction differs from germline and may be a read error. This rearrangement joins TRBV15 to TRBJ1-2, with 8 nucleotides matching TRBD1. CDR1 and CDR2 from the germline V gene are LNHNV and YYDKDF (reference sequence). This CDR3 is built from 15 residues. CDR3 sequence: CATSRDHAIDRGSRF. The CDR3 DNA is TGTGCCACCAGCAGAGATCATGCCATTGACAGGGGCTCAAGGTTC.

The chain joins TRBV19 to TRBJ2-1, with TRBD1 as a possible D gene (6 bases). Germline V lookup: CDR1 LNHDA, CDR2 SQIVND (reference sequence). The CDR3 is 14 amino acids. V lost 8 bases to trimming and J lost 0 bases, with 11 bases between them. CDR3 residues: CASQDSYSYNEQFF. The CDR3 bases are TGTGCCAGTCAGGACAGCTACTCCTACAATGAGCAGTTCTTC.

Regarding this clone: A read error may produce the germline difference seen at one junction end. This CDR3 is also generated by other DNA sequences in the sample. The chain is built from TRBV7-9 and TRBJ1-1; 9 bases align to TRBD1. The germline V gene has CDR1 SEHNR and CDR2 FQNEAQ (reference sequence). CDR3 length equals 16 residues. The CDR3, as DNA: TGTTCCAGCAGCTCGCCCCAGGGACAGGGGAACACTGAAGCTTTCTTT. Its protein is CSSSSPQGQGNTEAFF.

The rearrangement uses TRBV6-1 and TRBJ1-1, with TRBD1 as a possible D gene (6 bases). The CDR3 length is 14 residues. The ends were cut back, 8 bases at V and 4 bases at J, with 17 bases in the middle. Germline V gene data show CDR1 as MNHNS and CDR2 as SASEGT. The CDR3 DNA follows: TGTGCCAGCTCGGTCTTAATAGGGGGCACTGAAGCTTTCTTT. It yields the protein CASSVLIGGTEAFF.

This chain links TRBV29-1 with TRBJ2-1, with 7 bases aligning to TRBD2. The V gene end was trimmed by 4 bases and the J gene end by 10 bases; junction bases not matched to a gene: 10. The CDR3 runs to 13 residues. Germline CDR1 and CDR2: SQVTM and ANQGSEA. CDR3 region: CSVVGGERKEQFF. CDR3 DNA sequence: TGCAGCGTTGTGGGGGGGGAGCGAAAGGAGCAGTTCTTC.

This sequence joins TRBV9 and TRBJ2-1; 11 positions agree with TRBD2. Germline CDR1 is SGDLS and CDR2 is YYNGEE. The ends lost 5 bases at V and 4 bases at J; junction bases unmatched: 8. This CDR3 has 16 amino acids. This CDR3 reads CASSPGLAGLYNEQFF. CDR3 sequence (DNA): TGTGCCAGCAGTCCCGGACTAGCGGGCTTATACAATGAGCAGTTCTTC.

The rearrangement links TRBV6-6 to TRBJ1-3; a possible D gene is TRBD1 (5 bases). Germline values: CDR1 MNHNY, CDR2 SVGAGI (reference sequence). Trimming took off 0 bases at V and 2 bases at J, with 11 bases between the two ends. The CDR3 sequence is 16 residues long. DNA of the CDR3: TGTGCCAGCAGTTACTCACCGGGGGGAACTGGAAACACCATATATTTT. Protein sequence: CASSYSPGGTGNTIYF.

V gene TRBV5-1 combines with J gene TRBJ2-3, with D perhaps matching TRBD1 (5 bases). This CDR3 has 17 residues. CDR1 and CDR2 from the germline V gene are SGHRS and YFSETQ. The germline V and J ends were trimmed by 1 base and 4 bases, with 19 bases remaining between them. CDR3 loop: CASSLWVADSRADTQYF. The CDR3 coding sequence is TGCGCCAGCAGCTTGTGGGTAGCAGATAGCAGGGCAGATACGCAGTATTTT.

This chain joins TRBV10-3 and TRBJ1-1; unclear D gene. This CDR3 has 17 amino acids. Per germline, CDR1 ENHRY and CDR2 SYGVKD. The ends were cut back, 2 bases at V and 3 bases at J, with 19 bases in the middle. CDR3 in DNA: TGTGCCATCAGTGAGCCACTCCTGACACCGCGCGACACTGAAGCTTTCTTT. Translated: CAISEPLLTPRDTEAFF.

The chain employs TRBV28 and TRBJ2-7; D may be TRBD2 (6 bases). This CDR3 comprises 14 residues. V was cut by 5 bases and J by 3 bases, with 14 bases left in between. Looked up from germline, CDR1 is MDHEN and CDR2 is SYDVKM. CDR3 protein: CASSTPRRGYEQYF. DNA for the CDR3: TGTGCCAGCAGTACCCCCCGGAGGGGCTACGAGCAGTACTTC.

The CDR3: CSAGQGTSLFF. Written as DNA, the CDR3 is TGCAGCGCCGGACAGGGGACTAGTCTGTTTTTT. The V gene is TRBV29-1, the J gene TRBJ1-4; TRBD1 agrees at 9 bases. Germline loops: CDR1 SQVTM, CDR2 ANQGSEA. J was trimmed by 14 bases and V by 7 bases; bases with no gene match: 8. The CDR3 has 11 amino acids.

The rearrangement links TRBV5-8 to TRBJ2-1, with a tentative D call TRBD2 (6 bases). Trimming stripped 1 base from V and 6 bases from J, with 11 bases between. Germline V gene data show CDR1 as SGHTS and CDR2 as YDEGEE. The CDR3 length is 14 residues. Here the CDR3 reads CASSLWGGPNEQFF. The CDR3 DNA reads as TGTGCCAGCAGCTTGTGGGGAGGCCCCAATGAGCAGTTCTTC.

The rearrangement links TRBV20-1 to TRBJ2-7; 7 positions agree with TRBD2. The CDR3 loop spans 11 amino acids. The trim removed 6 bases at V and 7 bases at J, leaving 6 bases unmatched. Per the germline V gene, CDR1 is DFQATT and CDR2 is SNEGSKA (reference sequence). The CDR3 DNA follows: TGCAGTGCAAATAGGGGAGGGGAGCAGTACTTC. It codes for CSANRGGEQYF.

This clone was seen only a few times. CDR3 DNA: TGTGCCAGCAGTGGGGAGGGAACTTTT. Its protein product is CASSGEGTF. The genes are TRBV21-1 and TRBJ1-1. TRBV21-1 is designated a pseudogene. This CDR3 is built from 9 residues.

The CDR3 protein is CASSLRVPSYEQYF. The CDR3 nucleotides read TGTGCCAGCAGTTTGAGGGTCCCCTCCTACGAGCAGTACTTC. This chain links TRBV27 with TRBJ2-7; D perhaps matches TRBD2 (5 bases). Germline-derived CDR1 and CDR2 are MNHEY and SMNVEV (reference sequence). Trimming cost V 3 bases and J 0 bases, with 9 bases left between them. There are 14 residues in the CDR3.

Here the CDR3 reads CASSQEAVGGYTF. CDR3 DNA: TGCGCCAGCAGCCAAGAAGCGGTCGGTGGCTACACCTTC. This chain uses TRBV4-1 with TRBJ1-2, with D unclear. Germline CDR1 and CDR2: MGHRA and YSYEKL. V dropped 0 bases and J dropped 7 bases, with 9 bases sitting between them. The CDR3 is 13 amino acids.

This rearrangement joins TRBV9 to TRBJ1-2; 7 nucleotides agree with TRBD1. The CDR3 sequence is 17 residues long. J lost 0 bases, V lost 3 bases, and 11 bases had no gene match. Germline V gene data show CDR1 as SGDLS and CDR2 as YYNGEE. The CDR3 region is CASSASSGTVPNYGYTF. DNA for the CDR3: TGTGCCAGCAGCGCTTCCTCCGGGACAGTGCCTAACTATGGCTACACCTTC.

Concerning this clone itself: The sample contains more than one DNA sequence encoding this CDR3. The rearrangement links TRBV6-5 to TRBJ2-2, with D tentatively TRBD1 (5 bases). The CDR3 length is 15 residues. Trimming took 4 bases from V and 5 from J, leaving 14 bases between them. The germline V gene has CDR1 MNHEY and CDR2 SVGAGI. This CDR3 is CASSSEGALTGELFF. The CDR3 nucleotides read TGTGCCAGCAGTTCGGAAGGGGCCCTGACCGGGGAGCTGTTTTTT.

CDR3 bases: TGTGCCAGCAGCTTAACAGTAGGTCAGCCCCAGCATTTT. Translation: CASSLTVGQPQHF. The chain recombines TRBV7-9 with TRBJ1-5; D ambiguous. The V end lost 2 bases, the J end lost 6 bases, and 8 bases lay between the germline ends. Germline values: CDR1 SEHNR, CDR2 FQNEAQ (reference sequence). The CDR3 contains 13 residues.

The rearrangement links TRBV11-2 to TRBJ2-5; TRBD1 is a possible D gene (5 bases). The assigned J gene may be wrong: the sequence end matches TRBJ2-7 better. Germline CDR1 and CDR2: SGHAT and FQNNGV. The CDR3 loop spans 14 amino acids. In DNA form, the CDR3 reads TGTGCCAGCCAAGCAGGACATAGCTCCTACGAGCAGTACTTC. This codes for CASQAGHSSYEQYF.

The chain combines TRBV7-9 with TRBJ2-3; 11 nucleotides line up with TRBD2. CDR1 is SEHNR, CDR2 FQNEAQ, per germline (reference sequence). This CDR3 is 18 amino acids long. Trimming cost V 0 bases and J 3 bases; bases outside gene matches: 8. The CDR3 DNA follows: TGTGCCAGCAGCTTAGCGTTCCGGACTAGCGGGTTAACAGATACGCAGTATTTT. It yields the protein CASSLAFRTSGLTDTQYF.

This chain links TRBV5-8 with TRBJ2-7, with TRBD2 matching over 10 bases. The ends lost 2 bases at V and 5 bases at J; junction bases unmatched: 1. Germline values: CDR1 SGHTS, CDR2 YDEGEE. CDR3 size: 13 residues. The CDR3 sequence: CASSLTSGNEQYF. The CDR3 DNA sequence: TGTGCCAGCAGCTTAACTAGCGGGAACGAGCAGTACTTC.

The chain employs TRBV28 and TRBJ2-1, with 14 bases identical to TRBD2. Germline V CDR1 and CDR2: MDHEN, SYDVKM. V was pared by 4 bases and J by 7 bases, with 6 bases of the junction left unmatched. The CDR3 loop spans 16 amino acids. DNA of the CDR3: TGTGCCAGCAGTTCCCTGGGACTAGCGGGAGCGAATGAGCAGTTCTTC. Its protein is CASSSLGLAGANEQFF. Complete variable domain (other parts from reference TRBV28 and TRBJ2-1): DVKVTQSSRYLVKRTGEKVFLECVQDMDHENMFWYRQDPGLGLRLIYFSYDVKMKEKGDIPEGYSVSREKKERFSLILESASTNQTSMYLCASSSLGLAGANEQFFGPGTRLTVL.

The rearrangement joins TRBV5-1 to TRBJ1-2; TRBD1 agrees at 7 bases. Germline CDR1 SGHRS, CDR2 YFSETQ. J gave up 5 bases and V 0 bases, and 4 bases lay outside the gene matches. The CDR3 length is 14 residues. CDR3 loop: CASSLEGARYGYTF. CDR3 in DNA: TGCGCCAGCAGCTTGGAGGGGGCCAGATATGGCTACACCTTC.

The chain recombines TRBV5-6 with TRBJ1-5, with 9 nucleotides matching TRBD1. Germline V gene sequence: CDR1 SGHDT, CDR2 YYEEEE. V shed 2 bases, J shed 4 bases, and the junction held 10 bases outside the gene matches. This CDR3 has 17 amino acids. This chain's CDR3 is CASSFRVGGQGNQPQHF. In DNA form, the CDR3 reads TGTGCCAGCAGCTTTAGGGTCGGAGGACAGGGGAATCAGCCCCAGCATTTT.

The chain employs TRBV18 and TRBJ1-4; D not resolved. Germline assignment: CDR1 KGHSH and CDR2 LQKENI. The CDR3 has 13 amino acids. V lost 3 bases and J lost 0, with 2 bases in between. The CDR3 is CASSPTTNEKLFF. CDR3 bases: TGTGCCAGCTCACCCACAACTAATGAAAAACTGTTTTTT.